The 22 T cell receptor beta chains in this list originate from one sample, sequenced in a study of radiation and T cells in renal cell carcinoma. Method: immunoSEQ multiplex PCR; TCRdb's copy keeps in-frame clones and lacks some. The sample carries some 81,000 clones, nearly 90% recorded once. Time point of the sample: blood 4 weeks post-SBRT, at nephrectomy. Treatment defined: 15 Gy SBRT to primary tumor, nephrectomy 4 weeks later. Here the sequenced sample was blood, taken from a patient whose treatment included radiotherapy and nephrectomy. Every receptor here comes from a woman in her 70s with renal cell carcinoma.

The genes are TRBV11-3 and TRBJ2-1, with TRBD2 as a possible D gene (6 bases). CDR1 and CDR2 (germline): SGHNT, YENEEA. The CDR3 is made up of 15 amino acids. V shed 6 bases and J shed 2 bases, with 14 bases lying between them. Here the CDR3 reads CASSTTRGTYNEQFF. The CDR3 bases are TGTGCCAGCAGTACTACTCGGGGGACCTACAATGAGCAGTTCTTC. Using reference TRBV11-3 and TRBJ2-1 for the parts outside the CDR3, the full variable domain is EAGVVQSPRYKIIEKKQPVAFWCNPISGHNTLYWYLQNLGQGPELLIRYENEEAVDDSQLPKDRFSAERLKGVDSTLKIQPAELGDSAVYLCASSTTRGTYNEQFFGPGTRLTVL.

V and J are TRBV19 and TRBJ1-5; no firm D call. From germline, CDR1 is LNHDA and CDR2 SQIVND (reference sequence). Trimming shortened V by 6 bases and J by 5 bases, and 14 bases separated the two germline ends. The CDR3 is made up of 14 amino acids. CDR3 region: CASSYLGMDQPQHF. CDR3 in DNA: TGTGCCAGTAGCTATCTGGGCATGGATCAGCCCCAGCATTTT.

The rearrangement joins TRBV30 to TRBJ2-7; TRBD1 matches 9 bases. Germline values: CDR1 GTSNPN, CDR2 SVGIG (reference sequence). The CDR3 is made up of 15 amino acids. V dropped 1 base and J dropped 1; count of bases not matched to a gene: 5. The CDR3 bases are TGTGCCTGGAGTGCCGGGACAGGGAGTTCCTACGAGCAGTACTTC. Its protein is CAWSAGTGSSYEQYF. Looking up the rest from reference TRBV30 and TRBJ2-7 gives the full variable domain: SQTIHQWPATLVQPVGSPLSLECTVEGTSNPNLYWYRQAAGRGLQLLFYSVGIGQISSEVPQNLSASRPQDRQFILSSKKLLLSDSGFYLCAWSAGTGSSYEQYFGPGTRLTVT.

The J gene is TRBJ1-6, the V gene TRBV19; D gene unclear. The CDR3 contains 15 residues. Trimming stripped 6 bases from V and 0 bases from J, with 9 bases between. The germline V gene has CDR1 LNHDA and CDR2 SQIVND (reference sequence). CDR3 region: CASRQESSYNSPLHF. In DNA form, the CDR3 reads TGTGCCAGTAGGCAGGAGAGCTCCTATAATTCACCCCTCCACTTT.

The chain recombines TRBV10-3 with TRBJ1-5; D unresolved. From germline, CDR1 is ENHRY and CDR2 SYGVKD. The CDR3 consists of 13 residues. Trimming pared 4 bases from V and 4 bases from J, leaving 8 bases between. DNA for the CDR3: TGTGCCATCAGTGGATGGGAGAATCAGCCCCAGCATTTT. Translation: CAISGWENQPQHF.

This rearrangement joins TRBV5-6 to TRBJ2-7, with 8 bases fitting TRBD2. Germline CDR1 is SGHDT and CDR2 is YYEEEE. The ends lost 5 bases at V and 2 bases at J; junction bases unmatched: 6. The CDR3 extends over 14 amino acids. CDR3 protein: CASSPTSATYEQYF. The CDR3 DNA reads TGTGCCAGCAGTCCGACTAGCGCGACCTACGAGCAGTACTTC.

This clone came up once. This sequence joins TRBV14 and TRBJ2-7; maybe TRBD2 (6 bases). The CDR3 has 14 amino acids. V lost 6 bases and J 6 bases, leaving 18 bases between the germline ends. Germline V lookup: CDR1 SGHDN, CDR2 FVKESK. The CDR3 DNA sequence: TGTGCCAGCAGACCCGCCCTTCACGGGGGCGAGCAGTACTTC. This translates into CASRPALHGGEQYF.

V gene TRBV10-3 combines with J gene TRBJ2-2, with 15 bases fitting TRBD2. With V trimmed by 10 bases and J by 4 bases, 7 bases remained unmatched. Germline loops: CDR1 ENHRY, CDR2 SYGVKD. The CDR3 is 16 residues long. CDR3 amino acids: CATRTSGGAGTGELFF. The CDR3 DNA follows: TGTGCCACTAGGACTAGCGGGGGGGCAGGCACCGGGGAGCTGTTTTTT.

The chain uses TRBV6-1 and TRBJ1-2, with D hard to call. The germline gives CDR1 MNHNS, CDR2 SASEGT. V was pared by 2 bases and J by 4 bases, with 8 bases between. CDR3 length: 13 amino acids. CDR3 loop: CASSEKFGYGYTF. The CDR3 nucleotides are TGTGCCAGCAGTGAAAAGTTTGGCTATGGCTACACCTTC.

Notes on this clone: This sample includes further DNA sequences coding for the same CDR3. The rearrangement joins TRBV5-1 to TRBJ1-2; D is possibly TRBD1 (5 bases). V dropped 0 bases and J dropped 2 bases, with 5 bases sitting between them. CDR3 length: 13 residues. Germline CDR1 SGHRS, CDR2 YFSETQ. Here the CDR3 reads CASSLGQNYGYTF. The CDR3 nucleotides are TGCGCCAGCAGCTTGGGACAGAACTATGGCTACACCTTC.

This chain links TRBV21-1 with TRBJ1-2; TRBD1 is the table's D call and was not checked against the DNA. TRBV21-1 is a documented pseudogene. CDR3 length: 14 residues. The CDR3, as DNA: TGTGCCAGCAGACGCTTGACAGCTAACTATGGCTACACCTTC. It codes for CASRRLTANYGYTF.

The chain carries TRBV7-3 and TRBJ2-2; possible D gene TRBD2, 6 bases. Germline CDR1 is SGHTA and CDR2 is FQGTGA. The CDR3 loop spans 15 amino acids. V lost 4 bases to trimming and J lost 4 bases, with 13 bases between them. The CDR3 loop is CASSSAGRPTGELFF. The CDR3 DNA is TGTGCCAGCAGCTCCGCGGGACGGCCCACCGGGGAGCTGTTTTTT.

This chain joins TRBV30 and TRBJ1-2; 9 bases map to TRBD1. The length of the CDR3 is 13 residues. With V trimmed by 3 bases and J by 7 bases, 6 bases remained unmatched. Germline V gene lookup returns CDR1 GTSNPN and CDR2 SVGIG (reference sequence). Written as DNA, the CDR3 is TGTGCCTGGAGCCAGGACAGGGGAGGTGGCTACACCTTC. Translating gives CAWSQDRGGGYTF.

The chain has TRBV19 and TRBJ1-5; TRBD1 aligns across 7 bases. Trimming removed 3 bases from V and 6 bases from J; junction bases left unmatched: 2. CDR3 length: 13 amino acids. CDR1 is LNHDA and CDR2 is SQIVND in the germline V gene (reference sequence). CDR3 protein: CASSIQGGQPQHF. The CDR3 DNA reads TGTGCCAGTAGTATCCAGGGGGGTCAGCCCCAGCATTTT.

The chain couples TRBV11-1 to TRBJ2-3; 15 bases are shared with TRBD2. Trimming cost V 5 bases and J 3 bases; bases outside gene matches: 3. This CDR3 region has 16 residues. CDR1 and CDR2 from the germline V gene are SGHAT and FQDESV (reference sequence). CDR3 in DNA: TGTGCCAGCAGCCCCGGGACTAGCGGGGGGACAGATACGCAGTATTTT. Translated, it gives CASSPGTSGGTDTQYF.

V and J are TRBV7-9 and TRBJ2-1; a possible D gene is TRBD1 (6 bases). The germline CDR1 and CDR2 sequences are SEHNR and FQNEAQ (reference sequence). The V end lost 1 base, the J end lost 6 bases, and 7 bases lay between the germline ends. The CDR3 runs 13 residues. The CDR3 nucleotides are TGTGCCAGCAGCTTAGACAGGGCCAATGAGCAGTTCTTC. Its translation is CASSLDRANEQFF.

The rearrangement links TRBV27 to TRBJ2-7; 10 nucleotides agree with TRBD1. Germline CDR1 is MNHEY and CDR2 is SMNVEV (reference sequence). Trimming took 8 bases from V and 5 from J; bases not matched to a gene: 6. The CDR3 has 13 amino acids. The CDR3 reads CASWTGGRNEQYF. The CDR3 DNA sequence: TGTGCCAGCTGGACAGGGGGTAGGAACGAGCAGTACTTC.

The chain combines TRBV2 with TRBJ1-1, with no clear D. Trimming left V 6 bases short and J 4 bases short, with 9 bases between. The germline V gene encodes CDR1 SNHLY and CDR2 FYNNEI. This CDR3 is 12 amino acids long. Here the CDR3 reads CASSPQPTEAFF. DNA for the CDR3: TGTGCCAGCAGCCCCCAGCCCACTGAAGCTTTCTTT.

J is TRBJ1-6 and V is TRBV2, with TRBD1 identical over 7 bases. J gave up 0 bases and V 4 bases, and 6 bases lay outside the gene matches. The CDR3 extends over 17 amino acids. CDR1 and CDR2 (germline): SNHLY, FYNNEI. CDR3 sequence: CASSVLGGSSYNSPLHF. The CDR3 nucleotides read TGTGCCAGCAGTGTGTTAGGGGGCAGCTCCTATAATTCACCCCTCCACTTT.

This clone was counted a single time. This chain joins TRBV28 and TRBJ1-3; the D gene is possibly TRBD1 (5 bases). Trimming took 3 bases from V and 0 from J, leaving 9 bases between them. This CDR3 is 15 amino acids long. Germline lookup yields CDR1 MDHEN and CDR2 SYDVKM. CDR3 loop: CASSLGTVSGNTIYF. The CDR3 nucleotides read TGTGCCAGCAGTTTGGGGACGGTCTCTGGAAACACCATATATTTT.

The CDR3 DNA reads TGCAGCGTTGGTGGTCAAGAGACCCAGTACTTC. This sequence encodes CSVGGQETQYF. This sequence joins TRBV29-1 and TRBJ2-5; unclear D gene. Germline V gene lookup returns CDR1 SQVTM and CDR2 ANQGSEA. V was trimmed by 4 bases and J by 2 bases, leaving 5 bases between them. The CDR3 is 11 residues long.

V and J are TRBV19 and TRBJ1-2; tentative D call: TRBD1 (5 bases). Germline V gene sequence: CDR1 LNHDA, CDR2 SQIVND (reference sequence). The V end was cut by 10 bases, the J end by 0 bases, with 9 bases between. The CDR3 is 12 residues long. The CDR3 DNA reads TGTGCCACCGCAGGGTCTAACTATGGCTACACCTTC. As protein: CATAGSNYGYTF.